A single sample gave rise to the 22 T cell receptor beta chains below, sequenced in a study of T cell changes during pregnancy in multiple sclerosis. Method: immunoSEQ multiplex PCR; TCRdb's copy keeps in-frame clones and lacks some. The sample records about 110,000 clones, roughly 90% being singletons. The sample consisted of peripheral blood, taken in the third trimester of pregnancy. Receptors were obtained from a female donor with multiple sclerosis, enrolled in a pregnancy study.

This clone was recorded once. The J gene is TRBJ1-1, the V gene TRBV5-1; 10 nucleotides agree with TRBD1. V trimming: 7 bases; J trimming: 4 bases; junction bases outside the gene matches: 4. Germline V lookup: CDR1 SGHRS, CDR2 YFSETQ. This CDR3 spans 13 amino acids. CDR3 sequence: CASHRDRGTEAFF. The CDR3 DNA sequence: TGCGCCAGCCACCGGGACAGGGGCACTGAAGCTTTCTTT.

The genes are TRBV7-9 and TRBJ2-1, with D possibly TRBD1 on 5 matching bases. Trimming pared 5 bases from V and 7 bases from J, leaving 21 bases between. This CDR3 region has 16 residues. Germline values: CDR1 SEHNR, CDR2 FQNEAQ (reference sequence). CDR3 loop: CASSIRSGQGANEQFF. DNA of the CDR3: TGTGCCAGCAGCATCCGTTCGGGCCAAGGGGCGAATGAGCAGTTCTTC.

The chain couples TRBV10-2 to TRBJ1-1; D is uncertain. Germline V lookup: CDR1 WSHSY, CDR2 SAAADI. Between the trimmed V and J ends, which lost 3 bases and 5 bases, there was a span of 16 bases. CDR3 size: 15 residues. Here the CDR3 reads CASSDARGRKTEAFF. The CDR3 nucleotides are TGCGCCAGCAGTGATGCAAGAGGGCGAAAGACTGAAGCTTTCTTT.

This sequence joins TRBV11-3 and TRBJ2-3; weak D call: TRBD1 (6 bases). V lost 3 bases and J lost 2, with 9 bases in between. Germline V gene sequence: CDR1 SGHNT, CDR2 YENEEA. The CDR3 is made up of 14 amino acids. The CDR3 DNA is TGTGCCAGCAGCTTGGACAGTGCCACAGATACGCAGTATTTT. Amino acid sequence: CASSLDSATDTQYF.

This chain links TRBV28 with TRBJ2-5, with D possibly matching TRBD1 (6 bases). With 9 bases removed from V and 4 bases from J, the gap between germline ends came to 21 bases. This CDR3 is 15 amino acids long. CDR1 is MDHEN, CDR2 SYDVKM, per germline. The CDR3 sequence: CASGNRAGVRETQYF. Here the CDR3 DNA reads TGTGCCAGTGGAAACAGGGCAGGAGTTAGAGAGACCCAGTACTTC.

The chain employs TRBV7-9 and TRBJ2-3, with D possibly TRBD2 on 5 matching bases. V lost 4 bases and J 11 bases, leaving 19 bases between the germline ends. The CDR3 totals 14 residues. Germline values: CDR1 SEHNR, CDR2 FQNEAQ (reference sequence). CDR3 region: CASSSPGRTREQYF. Here the CDR3 DNA reads TGTGCCAGCAGCTCGCCGGGCAGGACCCGGGAGCAGTATTTT.

This clone appeared a single time. The chain recombines TRBV19 with TRBJ2-7; tentatively, D is TRBD2 (6 bases). The V and J ends lost 7 bases and 6 bases respectively, with 16 bases between them. Looked up from germline, CDR1 is LNHDA and CDR2 is SQIVND (reference sequence). The CDR3 runs 13 residues. The DNA for the CDR3 is TGTGCCAGTATTTCGCGGGATATTAGCGAGCAGTACTTC. It codes for CASISRDISEQYF.

This chain links TRBV28 with TRBJ1-1; perhaps TRBD1 as D (5 bases). CDR1 is MDHEN, CDR2 SYDVKM, per germline. Trimming stripped 4 bases from V and 1 base from J, with 7 bases between. The CDR3 sequence is 13 residues long. The CDR3 DNA reads TGTGCCAGCAGTTCGACAGAGAACACTGAAGCTTTCTTT. Its translation: CASSSTENTEAFF.

The J gene is TRBJ1-1, the V gene TRBV5-4, with 7 bases aligning to TRBD1. V lost 2 bases and J lost 4; bases outside the gene matches: 5. Germline V CDR1 and CDR2: SGHNT, YYREEE (reference sequence). The length of the CDR3 is 14 residues. CDR3 in amino acids: CASSFVGQLTEAFF. The CDR3 coding sequence is TGTGCCAGCAGCTTCGTGGGACAGCTCACTGAAGCTTTCTTT.

In this sample, this clone turned up once. The chain is built from TRBV5-4 and TRBJ2-3, with 9 bases lining up with TRBD2. The CDR3 has 16 residues. The V and J ends lost 0 bases and 3 bases, in that order; junction bases with no gene match: 5. Per the germline V gene, CDR1 is SGHNT and CDR2 is YYREEE (reference sequence). Written as DNA, the CDR3 is TGTGCCAGCAGCTTGGAGCTAGCGGGGTCGACAGATACGCAGTATTTT. It codes for CASSLELAGSTDTQYF. The full variable domain, in which reference TRBV5-4 and TRBJ2-3 provide the parts outside the CDR3, is ETGVTQSPTHLIKTRGQQVTLRCSSQSGHNTVSWYQQALGQGPQFIFQYYREEENGRGNFPPRFSGLQFPNYSSELNVNALELDDSALYLCASSLELAGSTDTQYFGPGTRLTVL.

The chain recombines TRBV10-3 with TRBJ1-5; 8 bases are a match to TRBD1. Germline V gives CDR1 ENHRY, CDR2 SYGVKD. J lost 5 bases, V lost 4 bases, and 4 bases had no gene match. CDR3 length: 14 residues. This CDR3 reads CAISGTDRDQPQHF. CDR3 bases: TGTGCCATCAGTGGGACGGACAGGGATCAGCCCCAGCATTTT.

V and J are TRBV2 and TRBJ2-7, with unresolved D. The germline V and J ends were trimmed by 1 base and 1 base, with 8 bases remaining between them. The CDR3 runs to 14 residues. CDR1 is SNHLY, CDR2 FYNNEI, per germline. For the CDR3, the DNA is TGTGCCAGCAGTGAAGTAGTTACGTCCTACGAGCAGTACTTC. Protein sequence: CASSEVVTSYEQYF.

The V gene is TRBV9, the J gene TRBJ2-5, with D possibly being TRBD2 (5 bases). This CDR3 has 16 residues. Trimming shortened V by 0 bases and J by 1 base, and 13 bases separated the two germline ends. The germline V gene has CDR1 SGDLS and CDR2 YYNGEE. CDR3 region: CASSVGVDGGQETQYF. The CDR3 DNA follows: TGTGCCAGCAGCGTAGGAGTGGACGGAGGCCAAGAGACCCAGTACTTC.

The chain has TRBV5-5 and TRBJ2-5; 8 bases are a match to TRBD2. Germline V lookup: CDR1 SGHKS, CDR2 YYEKEE (reference sequence). The CDR3 loop spans 16 amino acids. With 4 bases clipped from V and 2 bases from J, the junction kept 10 bases outside the gene matches. CDR3 loop: CASSIAPGGVQETQYF. CDR3 coding DNA: TGTGCCAGCAGCATCGCCCCCGGGGGGGTACAAGAGACCCAGTACTTC.

The chain uses TRBV19 and TRBJ1-4; 7 bases are shared with TRBD1. With V trimmed by 4 bases and J by 8 bases, 10 bases remained unmatched. The germline V gene has CDR1 LNHDA and CDR2 SQIVND (reference sequence). The CDR3 sequence is 15 residues long. CDR3 sequence: CASSTSRQGGEKLFF. In DNA form, the CDR3 reads TGTGCCAGTAGTACGTCCCGACAGGGTGGCGAAAAACTGTTTTTT.

The CDR3 nucleotides read TGCGCCAGCAGCTTACCGACAGGAACCGGGGAGCTGTTTTTT. Translated: CASSLPTGTGELFF. V gene TRBV5-1 combines with J gene TRBJ2-2; TRBD1 might be the D (6 bases). The CDR3 length is 14 residues. V lost 2 bases and J 5 bases, leaving 10 bases between the germline ends. CDR1 and CDR2 from the germline V gene are SGHRS and YFSETQ.

The J gene is TRBJ2-1, the V gene TRBV15, with a weak D call TRBD2 (6 bases). Trimming removed 3 bases from V and 3 bases from J, with 15 bases in between. The CDR3 has 16 amino acids. CDR1 LNHNV and CDR2 YYDKDF come from the germline V gene (reference sequence). The CDR3 DNA reads TGTGCCACCAGCAGGAGTAAACGGGAGCTCTACAATGAGCAGTTCTTC. Its protein product is CATSRSKRELYNEQFF.

The chain is built from TRBV28 and TRBJ1-3; D is perhaps TRBD1 (6 bases). The ends were cut back, 3 bases at V and 7 bases at J, with 16 bases in the middle. This CDR3 region has 15 residues. The germline CDR1 and CDR2 sequences are MDHEN and SYDVKM. The CDR3 DNA is TGTGCCAGCAGTTTCGTCGGGACATCTTTCAACACCATATATTTT. This gives the protein CASSFVGTSFNTIYF.

This chain uses TRBV19 with TRBJ2-7; 10 bases are a match to TRBD1. The CDR3 is 15 amino acids. Germline values: CDR1 LNHDA, CDR2 SQIVND (reference sequence). V lost 1 base to trimming and J lost 5 bases; unmatched junction nucleotides: 5. This CDR3 reads CASSIGGQGFDEQYF. The CDR3 region has the DNA TGTGCCAGTAGTATAGGGGGACAGGGGTTCGACGAGCAGTACTTC.

The CDR3 protein is CASSLRPSGGRTEAFF. CDR3 nucleotides: TGTGCCAGCAGCTTAAGGCCTTCCGGGGGGCGGACTGAAGCTTTCTTT. J is TRBJ1-1 and V is TRBV11-2; D might be TRBD1 (6 bases). This CDR3 has 16 amino acids. Germline V CDR1 and CDR2: SGHAT, FQNNGV. V was pared by 2 bases and J by 5 bases, with 18 bases between.

In its sample, this clone was seen once. This rearrangement joins TRBV6-6 to TRBJ2-3; 12 bases map to TRBD2. J lost 5 bases, V lost 2 bases, and 5 bases had no gene match. CDR1 is MNHNY, CDR2 SVGAGI, per germline (reference sequence). CDR3 length: 16 residues. This chain's CDR3 is CASSYDLAGGIDTQYF. The CDR3 region has the DNA TGTGCCAGCAGTTACGACCTAGCGGGAGGGATAGATACGCAGTATTTT.

The chain carries TRBV18 and TRBJ1-5; 10 bases map to TRBD1. This CDR3 comprises 19 residues. With V trimmed by 1 base and J by 4 bases, 13 bases remained unmatched. Germline V gives CDR1 KGHSH, CDR2 LQKENI. CDR3 protein: CASSPRRTGGTRTNQPQHF. CDR3 bases: TGTGCCAGCTCACCACGTCGGACAGGGGGTACCCGGACAAATCAGCCCCAGCATTTT. The full variable domain, in which reference TRBV18 and TRBJ1-5 provide the parts outside the CDR3, is NAGVMQNPRHLVRRRGQEARLRCSPMKGHSHVYWYRQLPEEGLKFMVYLQKENIIDESGMPKERFSAEFPKEGPSILRIQQVVRGDSAAYFCASSPRRTGGTRTNQPQHFGDGTRLSIL.